This T cell receptor (beta chain) originates from a study of shared clonotypes between healthy human individuals. Study summary: Researchers drew samples from a couple of women and three men aged 18 to 49.

Study observations and caveats: What rarefaction showed was incomplete sorted-subset sequencing despite large depth. The naive CD4 repertoires of several donors were compared, and approximately 5% of clonotypes were shared.

Germline CDR1 and CDR2: MNHNY and SVGAGI (reference sequence). The CDR3 totals 13 residues. V was clipped by 7 bases and J by 11 bases; unmatched bases: 11. With respect to this clone: The antigen is unknown.

Sequencing was performed with immunoSEQ multiplex PCR; in TCRdb, only in-frame clones are kept and a portion is missing. The repertoire holds roughly 650,000 clones, less than 98% seen once, with about 0.057% in the top ten. The chain joins TRBV6-6 to TRBJ2-7, with 10 bases that match TRBD2. The source of this sequence is a woman aged 25 to 39 in good health. The sequenced sample was naive CD4+ T cells sorted from blood. The subset: CD45RA+ positively selected. CDR3 nucleotide sequence: TGTGCCAGCACCCAACGGCTAGCGGGAGTTAAGTACTTC. The encoded protein is CASTQRLAGVKYF.